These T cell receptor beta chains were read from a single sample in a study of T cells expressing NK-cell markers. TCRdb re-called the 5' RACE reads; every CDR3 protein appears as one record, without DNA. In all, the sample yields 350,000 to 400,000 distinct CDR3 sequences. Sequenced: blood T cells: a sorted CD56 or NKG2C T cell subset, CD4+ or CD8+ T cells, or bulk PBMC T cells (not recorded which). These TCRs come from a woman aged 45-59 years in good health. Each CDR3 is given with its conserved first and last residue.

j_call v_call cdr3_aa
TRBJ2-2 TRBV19 CASSTAPGLTGELFF
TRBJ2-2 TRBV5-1 CASSLTPPTSANTGELFF
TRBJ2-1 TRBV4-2 CASSQDGTSGGSYNEQFF
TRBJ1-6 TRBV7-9 CASSADSLYSPLHF
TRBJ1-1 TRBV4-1 CASSQVGASEEAFF
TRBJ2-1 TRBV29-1 CSVEVPPAIYNEQFF
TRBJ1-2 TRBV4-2 CASSQEPSGLRNYGYTF
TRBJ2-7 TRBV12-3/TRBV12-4 CASSFSGTEQYF
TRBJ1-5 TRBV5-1 CASSDRVGQPQHF
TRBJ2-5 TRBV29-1 CSVRLAGETQYF
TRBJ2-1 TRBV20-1 CSAGPDLSRRRNEQFF
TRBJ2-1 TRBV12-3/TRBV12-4 CASSPASSNEQFF
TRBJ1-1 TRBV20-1 CSAHRGTYTEAFF
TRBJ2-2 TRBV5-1 CASSPFRQGAGELFF
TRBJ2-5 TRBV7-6 CASSLGLGDQETQYF
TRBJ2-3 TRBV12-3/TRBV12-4 CASQTSRRAGDTQYF
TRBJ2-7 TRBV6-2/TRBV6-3 CASSQQREQRHEQYF
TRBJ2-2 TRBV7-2 CASSRTLGGELFF
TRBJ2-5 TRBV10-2 CASSAGVFETQYF
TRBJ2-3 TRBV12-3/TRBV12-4 CASSRLAGGADTQYF
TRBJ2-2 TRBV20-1 CSARIPTGPNTGELFF
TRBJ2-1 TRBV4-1 CASSHRGNEQFF
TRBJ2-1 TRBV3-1 CASSHDGGLKSYNEQFF
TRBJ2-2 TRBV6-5 CASMTLLAGGSGELFF
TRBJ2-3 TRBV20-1 CSARGLKESTDTQYF
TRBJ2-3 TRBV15 CATSGGRSTDTQYF
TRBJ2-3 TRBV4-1 CASRSRVGPDTQYF
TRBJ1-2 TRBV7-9 CASSSGQGSFGYTF
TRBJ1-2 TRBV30 CAWSPAPNYGYTF
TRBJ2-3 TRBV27 CASRPYRVTDTQYF
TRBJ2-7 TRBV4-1 CASSQDWAVAYEQYF
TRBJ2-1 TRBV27 CASSPGIAQFF
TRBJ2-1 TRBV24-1 CATSDLELRNEQFF
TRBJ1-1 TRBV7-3 CASSKAGVDTEAFF
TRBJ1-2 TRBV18 CASSPQGQVNYGYTF
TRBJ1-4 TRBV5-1 CASSVTRGSEKLFF
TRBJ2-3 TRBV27 CASSLSGGSTDTQYF
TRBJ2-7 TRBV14 CASSRLAGAPSEQYF
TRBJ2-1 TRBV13 CASRIREPGNEQFF
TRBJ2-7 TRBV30 CAWRPSSGLYEQYF
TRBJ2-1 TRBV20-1 CSARAPPLNEQFF
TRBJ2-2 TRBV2 CASTTRTATGELFF
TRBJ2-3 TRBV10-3 CAISRTGTTSSTDTQYF
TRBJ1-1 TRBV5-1 CASSLVGANTEAFF
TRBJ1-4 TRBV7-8 CASSFLQDQQEKLFF
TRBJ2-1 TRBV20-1 CSALEIGQGLVRSYNEQFF
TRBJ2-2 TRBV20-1 CSARLLTGGSGELFF
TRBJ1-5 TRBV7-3 CASSRSGGNQPQHF
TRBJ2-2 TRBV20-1 CSARVQGNTGELFF
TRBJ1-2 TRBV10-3 CAISASIGEYGYTF
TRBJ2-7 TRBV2 CANSRDSPNEQYF
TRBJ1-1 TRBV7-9 CASSQTDEGAFF
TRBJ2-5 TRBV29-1 CSVARQVGETQYF
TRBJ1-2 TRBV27 CASGVAKGRTYYGYTF
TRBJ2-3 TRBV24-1 CATSDTLTPWTQYF